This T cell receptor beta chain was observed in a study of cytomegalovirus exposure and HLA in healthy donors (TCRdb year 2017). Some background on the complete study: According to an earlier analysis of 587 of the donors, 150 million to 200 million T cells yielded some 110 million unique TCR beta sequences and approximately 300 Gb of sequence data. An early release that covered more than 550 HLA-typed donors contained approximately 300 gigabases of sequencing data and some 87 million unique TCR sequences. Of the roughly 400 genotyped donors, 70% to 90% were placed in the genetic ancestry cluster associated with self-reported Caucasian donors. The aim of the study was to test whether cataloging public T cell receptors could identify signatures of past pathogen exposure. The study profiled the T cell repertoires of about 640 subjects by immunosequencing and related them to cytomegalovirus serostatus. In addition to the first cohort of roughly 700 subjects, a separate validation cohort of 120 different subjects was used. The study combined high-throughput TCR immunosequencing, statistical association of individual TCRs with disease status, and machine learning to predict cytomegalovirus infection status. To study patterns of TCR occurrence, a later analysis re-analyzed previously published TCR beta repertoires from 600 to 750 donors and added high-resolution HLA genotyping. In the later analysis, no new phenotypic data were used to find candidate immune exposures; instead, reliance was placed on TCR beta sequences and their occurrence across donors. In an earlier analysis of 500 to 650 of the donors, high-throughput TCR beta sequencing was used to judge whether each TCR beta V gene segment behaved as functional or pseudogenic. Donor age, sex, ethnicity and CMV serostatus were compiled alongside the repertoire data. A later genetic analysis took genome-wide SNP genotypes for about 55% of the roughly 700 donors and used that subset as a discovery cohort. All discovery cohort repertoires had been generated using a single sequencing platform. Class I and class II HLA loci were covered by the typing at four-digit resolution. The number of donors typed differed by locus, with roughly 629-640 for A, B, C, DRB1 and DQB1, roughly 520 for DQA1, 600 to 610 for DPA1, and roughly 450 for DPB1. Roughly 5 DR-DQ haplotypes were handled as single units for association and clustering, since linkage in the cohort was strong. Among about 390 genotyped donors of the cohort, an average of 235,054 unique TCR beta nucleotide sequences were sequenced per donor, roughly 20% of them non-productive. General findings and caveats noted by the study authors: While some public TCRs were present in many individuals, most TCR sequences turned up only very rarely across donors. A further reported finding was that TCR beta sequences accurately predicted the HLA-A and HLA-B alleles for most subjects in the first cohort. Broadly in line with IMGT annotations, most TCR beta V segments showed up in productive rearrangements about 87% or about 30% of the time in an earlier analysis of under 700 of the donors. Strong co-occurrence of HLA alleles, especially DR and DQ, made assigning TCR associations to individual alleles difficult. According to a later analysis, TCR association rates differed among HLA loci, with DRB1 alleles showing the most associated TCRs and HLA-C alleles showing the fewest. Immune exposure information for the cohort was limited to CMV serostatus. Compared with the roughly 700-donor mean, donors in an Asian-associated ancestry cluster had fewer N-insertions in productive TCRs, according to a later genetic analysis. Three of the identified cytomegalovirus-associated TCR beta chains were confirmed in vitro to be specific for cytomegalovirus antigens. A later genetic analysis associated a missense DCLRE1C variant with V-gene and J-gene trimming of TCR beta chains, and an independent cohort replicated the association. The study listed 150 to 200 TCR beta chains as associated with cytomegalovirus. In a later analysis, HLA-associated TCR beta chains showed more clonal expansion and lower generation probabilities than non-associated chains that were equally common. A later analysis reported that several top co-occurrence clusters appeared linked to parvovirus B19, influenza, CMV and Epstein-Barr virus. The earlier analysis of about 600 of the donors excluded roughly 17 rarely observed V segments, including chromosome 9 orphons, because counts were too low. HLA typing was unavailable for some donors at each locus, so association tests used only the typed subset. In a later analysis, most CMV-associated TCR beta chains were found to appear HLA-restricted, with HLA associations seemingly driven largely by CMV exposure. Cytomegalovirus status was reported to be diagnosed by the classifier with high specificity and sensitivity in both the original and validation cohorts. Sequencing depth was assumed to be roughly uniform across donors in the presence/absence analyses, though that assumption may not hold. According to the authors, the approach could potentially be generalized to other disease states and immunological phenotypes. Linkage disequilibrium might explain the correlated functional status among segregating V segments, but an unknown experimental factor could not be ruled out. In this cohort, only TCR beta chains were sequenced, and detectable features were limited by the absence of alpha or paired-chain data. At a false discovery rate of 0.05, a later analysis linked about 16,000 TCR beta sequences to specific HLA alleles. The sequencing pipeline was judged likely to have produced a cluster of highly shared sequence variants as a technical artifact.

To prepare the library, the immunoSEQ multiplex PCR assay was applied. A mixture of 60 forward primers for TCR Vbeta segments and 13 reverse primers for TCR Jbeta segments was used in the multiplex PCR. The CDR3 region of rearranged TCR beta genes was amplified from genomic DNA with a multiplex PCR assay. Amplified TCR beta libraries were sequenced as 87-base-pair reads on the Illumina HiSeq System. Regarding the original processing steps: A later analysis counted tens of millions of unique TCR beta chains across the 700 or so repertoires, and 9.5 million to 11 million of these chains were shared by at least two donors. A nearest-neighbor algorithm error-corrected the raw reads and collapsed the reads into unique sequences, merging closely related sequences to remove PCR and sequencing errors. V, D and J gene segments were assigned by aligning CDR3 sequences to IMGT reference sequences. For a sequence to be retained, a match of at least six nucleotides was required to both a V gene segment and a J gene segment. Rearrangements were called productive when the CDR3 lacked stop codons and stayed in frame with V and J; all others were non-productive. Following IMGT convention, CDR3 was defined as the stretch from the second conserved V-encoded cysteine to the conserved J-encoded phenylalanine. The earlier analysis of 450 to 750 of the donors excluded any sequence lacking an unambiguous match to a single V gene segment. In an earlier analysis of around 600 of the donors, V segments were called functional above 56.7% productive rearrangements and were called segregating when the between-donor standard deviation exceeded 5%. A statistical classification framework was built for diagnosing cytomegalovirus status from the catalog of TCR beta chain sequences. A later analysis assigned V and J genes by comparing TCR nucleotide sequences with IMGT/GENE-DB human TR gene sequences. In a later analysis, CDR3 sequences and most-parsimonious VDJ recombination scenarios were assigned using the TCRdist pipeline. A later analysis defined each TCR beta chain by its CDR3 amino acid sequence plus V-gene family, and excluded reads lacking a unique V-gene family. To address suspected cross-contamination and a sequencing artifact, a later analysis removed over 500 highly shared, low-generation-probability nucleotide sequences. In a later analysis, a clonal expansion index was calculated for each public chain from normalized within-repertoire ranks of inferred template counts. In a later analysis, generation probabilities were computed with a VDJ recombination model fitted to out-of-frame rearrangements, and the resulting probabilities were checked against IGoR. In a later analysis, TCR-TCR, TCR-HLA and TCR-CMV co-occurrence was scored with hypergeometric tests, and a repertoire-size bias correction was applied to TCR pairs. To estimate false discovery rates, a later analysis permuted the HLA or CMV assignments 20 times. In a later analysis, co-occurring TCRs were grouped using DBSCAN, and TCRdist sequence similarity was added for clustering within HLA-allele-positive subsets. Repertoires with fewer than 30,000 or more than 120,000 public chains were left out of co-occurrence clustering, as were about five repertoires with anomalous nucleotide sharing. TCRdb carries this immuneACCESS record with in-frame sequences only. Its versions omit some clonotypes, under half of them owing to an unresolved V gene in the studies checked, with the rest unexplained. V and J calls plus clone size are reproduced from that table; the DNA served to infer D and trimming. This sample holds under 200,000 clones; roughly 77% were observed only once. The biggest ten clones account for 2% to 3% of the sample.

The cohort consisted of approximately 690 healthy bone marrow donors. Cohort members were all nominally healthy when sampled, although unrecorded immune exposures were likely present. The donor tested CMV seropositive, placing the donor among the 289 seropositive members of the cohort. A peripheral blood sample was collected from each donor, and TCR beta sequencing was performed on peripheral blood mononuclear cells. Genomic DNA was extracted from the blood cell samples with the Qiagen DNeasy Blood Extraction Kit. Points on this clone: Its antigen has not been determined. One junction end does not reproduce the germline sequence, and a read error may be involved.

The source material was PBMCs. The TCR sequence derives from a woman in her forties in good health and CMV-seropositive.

CDR3 region: CTSSDQEVVYGYTF. The DNA reads as follows: TGTACCAGCAGTGACCAGGAAGTGGTCTATGGCTACACCTTC. Recombination linked TRBV2 to TRBJ1-2; no D gene call is confident. The germline V gene sets CDR1 to SNHLY and CDR2 to FYNNEI. Counted from cysteine to phenylalanine, this CDR3 has 14 amino acids. Only the CDR3 DNA stays, 42 bases, in frame from base 1.